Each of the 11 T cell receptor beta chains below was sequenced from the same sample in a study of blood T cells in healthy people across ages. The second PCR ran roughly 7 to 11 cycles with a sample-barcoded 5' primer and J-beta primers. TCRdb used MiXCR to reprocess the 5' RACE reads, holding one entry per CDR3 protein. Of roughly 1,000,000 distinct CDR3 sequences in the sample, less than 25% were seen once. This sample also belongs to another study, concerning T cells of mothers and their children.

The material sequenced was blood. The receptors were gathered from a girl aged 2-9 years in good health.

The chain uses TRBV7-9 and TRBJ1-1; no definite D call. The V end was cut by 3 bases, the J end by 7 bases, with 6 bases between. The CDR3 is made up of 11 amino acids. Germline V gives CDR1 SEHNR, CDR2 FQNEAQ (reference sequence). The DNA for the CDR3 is TGTGCCAGCAGCTTCCCAAATGAAGCTTTCTTT. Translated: CASSFPNEAFF.

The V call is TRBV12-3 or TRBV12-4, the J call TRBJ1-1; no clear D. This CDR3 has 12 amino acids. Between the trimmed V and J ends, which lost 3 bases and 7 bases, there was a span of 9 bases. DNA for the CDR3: TGTGCCAGCAGTTTTGGGAGAGGTGAAGCTTTCTTT. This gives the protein CASSFGRGEAFF.

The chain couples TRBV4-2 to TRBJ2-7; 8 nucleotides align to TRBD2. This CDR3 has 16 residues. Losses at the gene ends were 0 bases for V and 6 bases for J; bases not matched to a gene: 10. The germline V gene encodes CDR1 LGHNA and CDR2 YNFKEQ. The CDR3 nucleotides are TGTGCCAGCAGCCAAGATCATGGCGGGAGGTCTATCGAGCAGTACTTC. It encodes CASSQDHGGRSIEQYF.

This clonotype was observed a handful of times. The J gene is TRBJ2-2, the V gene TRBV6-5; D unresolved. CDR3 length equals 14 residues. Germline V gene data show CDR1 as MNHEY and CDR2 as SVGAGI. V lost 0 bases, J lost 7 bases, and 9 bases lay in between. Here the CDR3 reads CASSYSLSGGELFF. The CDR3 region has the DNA TGTGCCAGCAGTTACTCTTTATCGGGCGGGGAGCTGTTTTTT.

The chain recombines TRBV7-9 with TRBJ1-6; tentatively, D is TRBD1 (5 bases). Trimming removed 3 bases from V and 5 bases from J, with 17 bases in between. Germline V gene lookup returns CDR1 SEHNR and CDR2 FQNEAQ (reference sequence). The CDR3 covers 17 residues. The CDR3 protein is CASSFPIRGTDNSPLHF. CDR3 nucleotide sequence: TGTGCCAGCAGCTTCCCGATTCGGGGCACCGATAATTCACCCCTCCACTTT.

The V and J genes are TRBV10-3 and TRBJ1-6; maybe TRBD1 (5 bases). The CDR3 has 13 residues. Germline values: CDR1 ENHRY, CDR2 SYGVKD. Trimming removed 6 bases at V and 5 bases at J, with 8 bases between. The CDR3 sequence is CAIRGQDNSPLHF. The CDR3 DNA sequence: TGTGCCATCAGAGGACAAGATAATTCACCCCTCCACTTT.

As DNA, the CDR3 is TGCAGCGTAGCGGGAATGGGAGCCAAAAACATTCAGTACTTC. Translated, it gives CSVAGMGAKNIQYF. V and J are TRBV29-1 and TRBJ2-4; 7 bases are shared with TRBD2. This CDR3 spans 14 amino acids. Germline CDR1 is SQVTM and CDR2 is ANQGSEA. V shed 6 bases and J 0 bases; nucleotides not matched to a gene: 5.

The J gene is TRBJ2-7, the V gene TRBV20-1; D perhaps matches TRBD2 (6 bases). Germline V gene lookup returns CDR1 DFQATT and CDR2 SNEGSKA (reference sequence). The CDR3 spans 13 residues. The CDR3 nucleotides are TGCAGCGCGAGGGGACTTGCCGCCTACGAGCAGTACTTC. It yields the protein CSARGLAAYEQYF.

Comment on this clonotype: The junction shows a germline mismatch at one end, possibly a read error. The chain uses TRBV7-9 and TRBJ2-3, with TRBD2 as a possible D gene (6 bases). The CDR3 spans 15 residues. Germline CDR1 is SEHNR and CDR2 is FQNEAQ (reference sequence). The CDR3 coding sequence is TGTGCCAGCGGCTTAGTGCGGGGCAACGTAGATACGCAGTATTTT. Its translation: CASGLVRGNVDTQYF.

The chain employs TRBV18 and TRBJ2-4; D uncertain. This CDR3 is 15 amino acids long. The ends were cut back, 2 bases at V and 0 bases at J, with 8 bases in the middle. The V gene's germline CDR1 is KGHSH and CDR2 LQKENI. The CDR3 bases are TGTGCCAGCTCACCAAATGAAGCAGCCAAAAACATTCAGTACTTC. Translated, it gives CASSPNEAAKNIQYF.

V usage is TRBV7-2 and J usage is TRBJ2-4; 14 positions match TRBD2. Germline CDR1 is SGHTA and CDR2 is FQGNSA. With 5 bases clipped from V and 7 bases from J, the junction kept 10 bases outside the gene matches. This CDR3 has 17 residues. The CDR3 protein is CASSPGLAGASSNIQYF. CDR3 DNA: TGTGCCAGCAGCCCGGGACTAGCGGGAGCGTCTTCGAACATTCAGTACTTC.